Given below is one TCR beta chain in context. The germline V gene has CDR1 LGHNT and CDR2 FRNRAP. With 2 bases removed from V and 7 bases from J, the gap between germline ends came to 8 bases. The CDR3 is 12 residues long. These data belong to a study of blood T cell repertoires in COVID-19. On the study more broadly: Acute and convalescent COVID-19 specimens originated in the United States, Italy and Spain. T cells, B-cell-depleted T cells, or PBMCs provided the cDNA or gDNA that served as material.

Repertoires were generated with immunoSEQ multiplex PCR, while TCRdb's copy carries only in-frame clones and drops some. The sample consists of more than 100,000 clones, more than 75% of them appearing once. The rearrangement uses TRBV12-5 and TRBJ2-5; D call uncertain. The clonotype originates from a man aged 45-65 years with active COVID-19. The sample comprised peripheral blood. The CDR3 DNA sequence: TGTGCTAGTGGTTTGACCCCGCGGACCCAGTACTTC. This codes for CASGLTPRTQYF.